This T cell receptor (beta chain) was documented in a study of blood T cell repertoires in COVID-19. Study at large: The study drew acute and convalescent COVID-19 samples from the United States, Italy and Spain. Sources were T cells, B-cell-depleted T cells, or PBMCs; the material itself was cDNA or gDNA.

In the original processing: Reference gene primer amplification gave estimated nucleated cell counts. The table came from immunoSEQ multiplex PCR; TCRdb's copy has only in-frame clones and leaves some out. For V, J and clone size, that table is used; D and trimming come from the DNA. Among some 200,000 clones listed, more than 75% were seen once. There are 14 residues in the CDR3. CDR1 SGHTA and CDR2 FQGNSA come from the germline V gene. J gave up 3 bases and V 4 bases, and 4 bases lay outside the gene matches. The sequenced sample consisted of peripheral blood. The sequence was collected from a man aged 35 to 55 with active or convalescent COVID-19. The V gene is TRBV7-2, the J gene TRBJ1-2; 8 bases are shared with TRBD1. CDR3 sequence: CASSSDRADYGYTF. CDR3 DNA: TGTGCCAGCAGCTCGGACAGGGCGGACTATGGCTACACCTTC.